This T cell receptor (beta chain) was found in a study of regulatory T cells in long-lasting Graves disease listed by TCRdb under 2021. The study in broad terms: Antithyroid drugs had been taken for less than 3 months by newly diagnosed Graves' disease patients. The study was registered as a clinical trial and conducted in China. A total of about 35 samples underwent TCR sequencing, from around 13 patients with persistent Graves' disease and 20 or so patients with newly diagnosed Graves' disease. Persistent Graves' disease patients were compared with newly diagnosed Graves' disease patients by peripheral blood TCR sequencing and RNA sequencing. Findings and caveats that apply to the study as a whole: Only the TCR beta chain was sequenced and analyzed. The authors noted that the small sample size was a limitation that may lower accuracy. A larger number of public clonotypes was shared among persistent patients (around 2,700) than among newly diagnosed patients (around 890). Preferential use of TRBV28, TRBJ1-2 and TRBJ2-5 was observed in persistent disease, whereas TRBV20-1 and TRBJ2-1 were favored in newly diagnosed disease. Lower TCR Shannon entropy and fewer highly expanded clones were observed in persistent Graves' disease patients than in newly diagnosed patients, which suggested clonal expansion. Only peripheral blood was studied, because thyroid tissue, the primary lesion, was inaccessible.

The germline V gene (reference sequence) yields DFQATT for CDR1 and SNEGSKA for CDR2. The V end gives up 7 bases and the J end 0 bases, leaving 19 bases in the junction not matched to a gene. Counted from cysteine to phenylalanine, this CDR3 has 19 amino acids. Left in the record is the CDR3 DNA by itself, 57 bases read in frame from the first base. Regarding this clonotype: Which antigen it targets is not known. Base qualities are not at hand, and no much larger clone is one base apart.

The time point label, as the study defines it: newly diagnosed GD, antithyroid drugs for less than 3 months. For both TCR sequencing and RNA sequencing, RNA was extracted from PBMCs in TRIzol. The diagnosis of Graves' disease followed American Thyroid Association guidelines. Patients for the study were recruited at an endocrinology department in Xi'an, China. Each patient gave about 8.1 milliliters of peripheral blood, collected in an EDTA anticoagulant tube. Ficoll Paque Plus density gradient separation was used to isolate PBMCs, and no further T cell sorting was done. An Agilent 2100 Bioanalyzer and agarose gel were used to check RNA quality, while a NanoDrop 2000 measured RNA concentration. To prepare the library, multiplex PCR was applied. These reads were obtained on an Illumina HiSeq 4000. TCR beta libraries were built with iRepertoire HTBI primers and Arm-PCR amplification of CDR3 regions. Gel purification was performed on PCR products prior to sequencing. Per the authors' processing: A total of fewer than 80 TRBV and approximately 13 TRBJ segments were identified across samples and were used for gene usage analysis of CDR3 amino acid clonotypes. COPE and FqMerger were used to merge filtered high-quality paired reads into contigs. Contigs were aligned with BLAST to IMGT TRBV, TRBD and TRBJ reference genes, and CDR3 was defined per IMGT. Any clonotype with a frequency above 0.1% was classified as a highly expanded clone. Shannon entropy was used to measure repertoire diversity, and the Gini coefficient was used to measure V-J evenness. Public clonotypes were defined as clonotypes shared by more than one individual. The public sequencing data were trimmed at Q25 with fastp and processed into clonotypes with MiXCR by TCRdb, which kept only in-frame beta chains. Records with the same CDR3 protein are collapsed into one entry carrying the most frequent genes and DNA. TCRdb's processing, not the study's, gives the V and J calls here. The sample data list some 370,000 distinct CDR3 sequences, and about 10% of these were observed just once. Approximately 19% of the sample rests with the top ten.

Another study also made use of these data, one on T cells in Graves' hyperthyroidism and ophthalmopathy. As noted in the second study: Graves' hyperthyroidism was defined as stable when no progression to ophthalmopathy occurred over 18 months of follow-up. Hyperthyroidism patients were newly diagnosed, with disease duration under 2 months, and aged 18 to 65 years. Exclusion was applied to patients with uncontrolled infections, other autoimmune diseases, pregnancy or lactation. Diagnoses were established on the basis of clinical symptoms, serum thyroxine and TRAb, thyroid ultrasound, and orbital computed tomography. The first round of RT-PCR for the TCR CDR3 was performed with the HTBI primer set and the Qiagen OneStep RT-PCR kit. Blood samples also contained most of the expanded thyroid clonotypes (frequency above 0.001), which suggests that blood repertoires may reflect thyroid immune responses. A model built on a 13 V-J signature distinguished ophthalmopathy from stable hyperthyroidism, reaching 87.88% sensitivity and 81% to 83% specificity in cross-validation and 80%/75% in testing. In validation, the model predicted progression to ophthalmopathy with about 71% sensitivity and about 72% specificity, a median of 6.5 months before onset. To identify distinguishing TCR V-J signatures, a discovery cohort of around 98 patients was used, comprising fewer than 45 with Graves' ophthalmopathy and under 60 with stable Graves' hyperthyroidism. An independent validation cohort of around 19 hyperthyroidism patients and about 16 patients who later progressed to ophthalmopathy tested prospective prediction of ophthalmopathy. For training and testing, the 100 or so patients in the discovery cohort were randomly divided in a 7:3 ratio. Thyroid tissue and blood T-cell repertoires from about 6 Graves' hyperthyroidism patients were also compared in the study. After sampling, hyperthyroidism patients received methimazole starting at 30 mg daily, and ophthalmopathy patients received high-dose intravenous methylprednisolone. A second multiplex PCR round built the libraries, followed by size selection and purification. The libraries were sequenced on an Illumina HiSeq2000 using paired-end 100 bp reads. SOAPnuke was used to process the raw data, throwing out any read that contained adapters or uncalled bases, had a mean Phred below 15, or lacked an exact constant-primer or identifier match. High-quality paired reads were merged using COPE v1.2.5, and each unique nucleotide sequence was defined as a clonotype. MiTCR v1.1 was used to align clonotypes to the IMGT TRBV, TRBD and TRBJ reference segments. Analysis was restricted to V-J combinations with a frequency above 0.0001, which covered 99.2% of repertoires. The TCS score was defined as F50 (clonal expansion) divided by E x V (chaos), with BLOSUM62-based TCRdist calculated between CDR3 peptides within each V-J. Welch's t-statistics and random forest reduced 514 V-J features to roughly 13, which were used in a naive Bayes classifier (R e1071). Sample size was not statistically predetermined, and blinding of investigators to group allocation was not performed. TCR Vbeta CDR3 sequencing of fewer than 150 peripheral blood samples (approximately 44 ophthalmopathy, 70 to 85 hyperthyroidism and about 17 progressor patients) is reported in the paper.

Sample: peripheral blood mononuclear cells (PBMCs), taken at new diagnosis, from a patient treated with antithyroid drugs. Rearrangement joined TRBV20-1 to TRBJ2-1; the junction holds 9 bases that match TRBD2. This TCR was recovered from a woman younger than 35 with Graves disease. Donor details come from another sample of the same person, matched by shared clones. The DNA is TGCAGTGTTAACCCTTTAGCGGGAGAAGAGGGCCTCTCCTACAATGAGCAGTTCTTC. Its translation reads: CSVNPLAGEEGLSYNEQFF.